The present TCR beta chain was sequenced within a study of T cell responses to AZD1222 COVID-19 vaccine. The CDR3 consists of 11 residues. CDR1 and CDR2 from the germline V gene are MNHEY and SVGAGI. Deletions cut 11 bases from V and 4 bases from J, with 9 bases between. Method: immunoSEQ multiplex PCR; TCRdb's copy keeps in-frame clones and lacks some. This sample has approximately 120,000 clones; 88% occur once, and the top ten carry over 10%. V and J are TRBV6-5 and TRBJ1-3, with D hard to call. This TCR derives from an adult in good health. Sequenced here: peripheral blood, sampled on day 0 of MenACWY control vaccination. The CDR3 loop reads CALKLGNTIYF. In nucleotides, the CDR3 is TGTGCCCTTAAGCTAGGAAACACCATATATTTT.